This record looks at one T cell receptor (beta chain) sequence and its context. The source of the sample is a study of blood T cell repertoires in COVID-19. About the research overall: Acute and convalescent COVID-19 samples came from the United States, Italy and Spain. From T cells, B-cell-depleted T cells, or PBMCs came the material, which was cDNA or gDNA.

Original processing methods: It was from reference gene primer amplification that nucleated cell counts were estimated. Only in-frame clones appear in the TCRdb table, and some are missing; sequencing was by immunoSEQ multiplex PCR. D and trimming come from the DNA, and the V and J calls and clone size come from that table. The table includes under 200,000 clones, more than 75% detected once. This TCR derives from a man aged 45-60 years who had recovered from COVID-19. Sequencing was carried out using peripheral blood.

The CDR3 nucleotides read TGTGCCAGCAGCTCTAGGGGCAGTTCCTATAATTCACCCCTCCACTTT. Translated, it gives CASSSRGSSYNSPLHF. The V and J genes are TRBV5-4 and TRBJ1-6, with D possibly being TRBD1 (5 bases). CDR1 is SGHNT, CDR2 YYREEE, per germline (reference sequence). V lost 3 bases and J lost 1, with 11 bases in between. The CDR3 extends over 16 amino acids. Using reference TRBV5-4 and TRBJ1-6 for the parts outside the CDR3, the full variable domain is ETGVTQSPTHLIKTRGQQVTLRCSSQSGHNTVSWYQQALGQGPQFIFQYYREEENGRGNFPPRFSGLQFPNYSSELNVNALELDDSALYLCASSSRGSSYNSPLHFGNGTRLTVT.